This T cell receptor (beta chain) was sequenced during a study of tumor-infiltrating lymphocytes in primary liver carcinoma. The overall study: The patient group consisted of men and women aged 30 to 69 years.

Co-extraction yielded RNA and DNA from 20-30 mg of unsorted bulk tissue. Patients showed chronic HBV infection and an absence of prior treatment. A note on this clonotype: The antigen is not known. One end of the junction varies from germline; a read error may be responsible.

TCR beta cDNA came from around 0.5 ug total RNA, primed with a constant-region primer. Three nested multiplex PCR rounds of slightly modified ARM-PCR generated TCR beta libraries. Running 9 to 10 cycles apiece, the first two PCR rounds relied on TRBV1-TRBV30 forward primers together with a C-beta reverse primer. TCRdb processed the multiplex PCR reads anew with MiXCR; each CDR3 protein has one entry. The profile shows 65,000 to 80,000 distinct CDR3 sequences, 55% to 75% of them singletons. Germline-derived CDR1 and CDR2 are MNHNS and SASEGT. This CDR3 spans 16 amino acids. Study-wide results and caveats: All five tumor regions shared only about 7.5-24% of top clones. Tumor region pairs shared more overlap than did tumor-adjacent and tumor-blood pairs.

The sequence derives from a man in his forties with primary liver carcinoma and hepatitis B virus infection. The J gene is TRBJ1-2, the V gene TRBV6-1; D is undetermined. The sequencing sample was made of liver tumor tissue from sampling region 4. Documented subset: tumor region T4, right-lateral pole. The CDR3, as DNA: TGCGCCAGCAGTGAAGCGCGGTTGCGCAGGAACTATGGCTACACCTTC. Its protein is CASSEARLRRNYGYTF.